The 25 T cell receptor gamma chains listed next were all sequenced from one sample in a study of gamma-delta T cells after stem cell transplantation. TCRdb reprocessed the RT-PCR reads using CATT. The sample consists of approximately 450 gamma-chain clones, about 60% of them appearing once. Sample: gamma-delta T cells. The receptors originated from a human donor. It is not recorded whose cells these are; they may come from a transplant donor.

This clone was seen a handful of times. The gene calls are TRGV9 and TRGJP. This CDR3 is 19 amino acids long. Unmatched junction bases numbered 9, after V lost 0 bases and J lost 4 bases. In germline, CDR1 is GITISATS, CDR2 ISYDGTV (reference sequence). The DNA for the CDR3 is TGTGCCTTGTGGGAGGTGCAGGGTTCTCAAGAGTTGGGCAAAAAAATCAAGGTATTT. Encoded protein: CALWEVQGSQELGKKIKVF.

The CDR3: CALWEVTQELGKKIKVF. Here the CDR3 DNA reads TGTGCCTTGTGGGAGGTAACTCAAGAGTTGGGCAAAAAAATCAAGGTATTT. The J gene corresponds to TRGJP; a V gene call is absent. The CDR3 has 17 amino acids.

In regard to this clone: The same CDR3 arises from other DNA sequences in this sample as well. The chain has TRGV9 and TRGJP. TCRdb does not report a J gene; here it was assigned by matching the DNA to germline references. Germline V gives CDR1 GITISATS, CDR2 ISYDGTV (reference sequence). CDR3 length: 17 amino acids. Trimming at V came to 0 bases and at J to 5 bases, leaving 4 bases not matched to a gene. In DNA form, the CDR3 reads TGTGCCTTGTGGGAGGTGCTTAAAGAGTTGGGCAAAAAAATCAAGGTATTT. It is translated as CALWEVLKELGKKIKVF.

Comment on this clone: The sample carries other DNA sequences with the same CDR3. This chain connects TRGV9 to TRGJP. The J gene, missing from TCRdb, was assigned here through DNA to germline matching. The CDR3 is made up of 16 amino acids. Unmatched junction bases numbered 3, after V lost 0 bases and J lost 7 bases. Germline V lookup: CDR1 GITISATS, CDR2 ISYDGTV (reference sequence). CDR3 nucleotides: TGTGCCTTGTGGGAGGTGAAGGAGTTGGGCAAAAAAATCAAGGTATTT. Translating it yields CALWEVKELGKKIKVF.

As for this clone: One end of the junction does not line up with germline, which may come from a read error. The chain has TRGV8 and TRGJ1 or TRGJ2. Because TCRdb records no J gene, it was assigned here through a match of the DNA to germline. The germline V gene has CDR1 VENAVY and CDR2 YDSYNSRV. The CDR3 has 13 residues. The CDR3 DNA is TGTGCCACCTGGGGTAGGCCTATCGATAAGAAACTCTTT. Translation gives CATWGRPIDKKLF.

A note on this clone: This could be a read error, since a much larger clone is one nucleotide away. A J gene of TRGJP was called, though the V gene was not. This CDR3 has 17 amino acids. The CDR3 reads CALWEVQGELGKKIKVF. DNA of the CDR3: TGTGCCTTGTGGGAGGTGCAAGGCGAGTTGGGCAAAAAAATCAAGGTATTT.

This chain uses TRGV9 with TRGJP. Here the J gene was assigned by germline matching of the DNA, as TCRdb has none. Germline lookup yields CDR1 GITISATS and CDR2 ISYDGTV (reference sequence). The ends lost 5 bases at V and 6 bases at J; junction bases unmatched: 7. The CDR3 sequence is 16 residues long. The CDR3 protein is CALWVTIELGKKIKVF. The CDR3 nucleotides read TGTGCCTTGTGGGTTACCATAGAGTTGGGCAAAAAAATCAAGGTATTT.

CDR3 region: CALWEVYEQELGKKIKVF. The DNA of the CDR3 is TGTGCCTTGTGGGAGGTTTATGAGCAAGAGTTGGGCAAAAAAATCAAGGTATTT. The chain employs TRGV9 and TRGJP. TCRdb leaves out the J gene; it was filled in here by matching the DNA to germline. From germline, CDR1 is GITISATS and CDR2 ISYDGTV (reference sequence). The V segment lost 1 base and the J segment 3 bases; nucleotides outside the gene matches: 6. This CDR3 spans 18 amino acids.

This rearrangement joins TRGV9 to TRGJP. In the absence of a J gene in TCRdb, the DNA was matched to germline to assign it here. Germline CDR1 GITISATS, CDR2 ISYDGTV (reference sequence). V trimming: 4 bases; J trimming: 17 bases; junction bases outside the gene matches: 11. This CDR3 comprises 14 residues. CDR3 protein: CALWESGLEKIKVF. In DNA, the CDR3 is TGTGCCTTGTGGGAATCCGGTTTAGAAAAAATCAAGGTATTT.

The chain employs TRGV9 and TRGJP. No J gene was available from TCRdb, and it was assigned here by a germline match of the DNA. The germline V gene has CDR1 GITISATS and CDR2 ISYDGTV (reference sequence). The CDR3 runs to 16 residues. The V segment lost 6 bases and the J segment 5 bases; nucleotides outside the gene matches: 7. The CDR3 DNA sequence: TGTGCCTTGTGGAACGGGAAAGAGTTGGGCAAAAAAATCAAGGTATTT. It codes for CALWNGKELGKKIKVF.

As to this clone: The sample has other DNA sequences that encode this CDR3 too. The chain uses TRGV9 and TRGJP. The J gene, not given by TCRdb, was assigned here from a germline match of the nucleotide sequence. The CDR3 runs 17 residues. After removal of 2 bases from V and 2 bases from J, the junction contained 3 bases not matched to a gene. The V gene's germline CDR1 is GITISATS and CDR2 ISYDGTV (reference sequence). CDR3 in DNA: TGTGCCTTGTGGGAGGACCGGCAAGAGTTGGGCAAAAAAATCAAGGTATTT. Its protein is CALWEDRQELGKKIKVF.

This clone has just a few counts. The chain combines TRGV9 with TRGJP. TCRdb supplies no J gene; here it was assigned by aligning the nucleotide sequence to germline. V gave up 3 bases and J gave up 9 bases; unmatched junction bases: 20. The V gene's germline CDR1 is GITISATS and CDR2 ISYDGTV (reference sequence). The CDR3 contains 20 residues. CDR3 amino acids: CALWEPNPQQERLGKKIKVF. CDR3 coding DNA: TGTGCCTTGTGGGAGCCAAACCCGCAACAGGAGCGGTTGGGCAAAAAAATCAAGGTATTT.

With regard to this clone: An end of the junction does not agree with germline; a read error may underlie this. The gene calls are TRGV9 and TRGJP. TCRdb does not report a J gene; here it was assigned by matching the DNA to germline references. The CDR3 is made up of 17 amino acids. Germline values: CDR1 GITISATS, CDR2 ISYDGTV (reference sequence). The CDR3 DNA reads TGTGCCTTGTGGGAGGTTAGCGAAGAGTTGGGCAAAAAAAACAAGGTATTT. Amino acids: CALWEVSEELGKKNKVF.

To note about this clone: A far larger clone is one nucleotide away, so this likely arose from a read error. The rearrangement uses TRGV9 and TRGJP. The J gene, missing from TCRdb, was assigned here through DNA to germline matching. This CDR3 spans 16 amino acids. V was clipped by 3 bases and J by 3 bases; unmatched bases: 2. Germline V lookup: CDR1 GITISATS, CDR2 ISYDGTV (reference sequence). The CDR3 sequence is CALWELQELGKKIKVF. The DNA for the CDR3 is TGTGCCTTGTGGGAGTTGCAAGAGTTGGGCAAAAAAATCAAGGTATTT.

As for this clone: This likely came from a read error, as a far larger clone is one base away. J is TRGJP and V is TRGV9. In the absence of a J gene in TCRdb, the DNA was matched to germline to assign it here. The germline gives CDR1 GITISATS, CDR2 ISYDGTV (reference sequence). The CDR3 runs 16 residues. Here the CDR3 reads CALWEIQELGKKNKVF. CDR3 nucleotide sequence: TGTGCCTTGTGGGAGATCCAAGAGTTGGGCAAAAAAAACAAGGTATTT.

The V and J genes are TRGV9 and TRGJP. Assignment of the J gene here rests on matching the DNA to germline, because TCRdb gives none. Unmatched junction bases numbered 4, after V lost 2 bases and J lost 3 bases. Germline V lookup: CDR1 GITISATS, CDR2 ISYDGTV (reference sequence). CDR3 size: 17 residues. CDR3 loop: CALWEGKQELGKKIKVF. CDR3 in DNA: TGTGCCTTGTGGGAGGGTAAGCAAGAGTTGGGCAAAAAAATCAAGGTATTT.

The J gene is TRGJP, the V gene TRGV9. The J gene was missing in TCRdb and was found by matching the end of the DNA to germline. Per the germline V gene, CDR1 is GITISATS and CDR2 is ISYDGTV (reference sequence). The CDR3 has 16 residues. V was pared by 4 bases and J by 11 bases, with 11 bases of the junction left unmatched. The CDR3 coding sequence is TGTGCCTTGTGGGATATTGGGCGTCTGGGCAAAAAAATCAAGGTATTT. Protein: CALWDIGRLGKKIKVF.

As for this clone: Other DNA sequences in this specimen translate into the identical CDR3. The chain employs TRGV9 and TRGJ1 or TRGJ2. The J gene is absent in TCRdb and was assigned here via DNA matching to germline. Germline V gives CDR1 GITISATS, CDR2 ISYDGTV (reference sequence). With V trimmed by 0 bases and J by 10 bases, 3 bases remained unmatched. This CDR3 is built from 11 residues. CDR3 amino acids: CALWEVRKKLF. In DNA form, the CDR3 reads TGTGCCTTGTGGGAGGTGCGAAAGAAACTCTTT.

This clone was recorded a few times. This may be a read error: a much more frequent sequence differs by one nucleotide. The same CDR3 arises from other DNA sequences in this sample as well. J is TRGJP and V is TRGV9. TCRdb carries no J gene annotation; the J gene was assigned here by matching the DNA with germline. The CDR3 is made up of 16 amino acids. J lost 4 bases, V lost 1 base, and 1 base had no gene match. Looked up from germline, CDR1 is GITISATS and CDR2 is ISYDGTV (reference sequence). The CDR3 loop reads CALWEVQELGKKIKVF. The CDR3 bases are TGTGCCTTGTGGGAGGTACAAGAGTTGGGCAAAAAAATCAAGGTATTT.

The chain uses TRGV9 and TRGJP. The J gene comes from matching the DNA to germline here; TCRdb lacks it. After removal of 2 bases from V and 7 bases from J, the junction contained 14 bases not matched to a gene. The CDR3 covers 19 residues. Germline assignment: CDR1 GITISATS and CDR2 ISYDGTV (reference sequence). In DNA form, the CDR3 reads TGTGCCTTGTGGGAGGACTCGGTGGGCCCGGAGTTGGGCAAAAAAATCAAGGTATTT. This codes for CALWEDSVGPELGKKIKVF.

V is TRGV9 and J is TRGJP. The J gene, not given by TCRdb, was assigned here from a germline match of the nucleotide sequence. The CDR3 runs to 18 residues. The V gene end was trimmed by 0 bases and the J gene end by 5 bases; junction bases not matched to a gene: 7. The V gene's germline CDR1 is GITISATS and CDR2 ISYDGTV (reference sequence). In DNA, the CDR3 is TGTGCCTTGTGGGAGGTGCAGGATGAAGAGTTGGGCAAAAAAATCAAGGTATTT. Translation: CALWEVQDEELGKKIKVF.

The chain combines TRGV4 with TRGJ1 or TRGJ2. Here the J gene was assigned by germline matching of the DNA, as TCRdb has none. Germline V lookup: CDR1 EGSTGY, CDR2 YDSYTSSV. The CDR3 totals 14 residues. CDR3 DNA sequence: TGTGCGACCAGAGGGCCGGCTTATTATTATAAGAAACTCTTT. This translates into CATRGPAYYYKKLF.

This clone has only a few counts. The chain has TRGV9 and TRGJP. The J gene is absent in TCRdb and was assigned here via DNA matching to germline. V gave up 5 bases and J gave up 6 bases; unmatched junction bases: 4. Germline CDR1 and CDR2: GITISATS and ISYDGTV (reference sequence). This CDR3 region has 15 residues. DNA of the CDR3: TGTGCCTTGTGGGTTGTAGAGTTGGGCAAAAAAATCAAGGTATTT. Translating it yields CALWVVELGKKIKVF.

The V and J genes are TRGV9 and TRGJP. The J gene was missing in TCRdb and was found by matching the end of the DNA to germline. Germline CDR1 and CDR2: GITISATS and ISYDGTV (reference sequence). This CDR3 is built from 15 residues. The ends lost 3 bases at V and 7 bases at J; junction bases unmatched: 3. CDR3 residues: CALWELELGKKIKVF. For the CDR3, the DNA is TGTGCCTTGTGGGAGCTCGAGTTGGGCAAAAAAATCAAGGTATTT.

Concerning this clone: The limits of the CDR3 on the DNA are not certain, so only TCRdb's listed CDR3 is given. The V gene corresponds to TRGV3; no J gene was called. The CDR3 comprises 30 residues, both ends counted. Germline V lookup: CDR1 VTNTFY, CDR2 YDVSTARD (reference sequence). The CDR3 loop reads CATWDRPRRNSLAVEQHLLSQVSIGRIQHF.